This T cell receptor (beta chain) was profiled in a study of cytomegalovirus exposure and HLA in healthy donors. Study information: Earlier findings included 90 million to 120 million unique TCR beta sequences obtained from approximately 170 million T cells.

PCR was performed using 60 Vbeta and 13 Jbeta primers. Profiled with immunoSEQ multiplex PCR; TCRdb holds only in-frame clones, not every one. This sample has more than 100,000 clones; approximately 82% occur once, and the top ten carry 1.5% to 1.7%. V lost 4 bases and J lost 0, with 9 bases in between. Germline loops: CDR1 KGHSH, CDR2 LQKENI. There are 15 residues in the CDR3. The sequence came from a middle-aged man in good health and CMV-seronegative. The sample consisted of PBMCs. V usage is TRBV18 and J usage is TRBJ1-4; D gene ambiguous. The CDR3 protein is CASSRAGTTNEKLFF. The CDR3 DNA sequence: TGTGCCAGCTCACGCGCGGGGACAACTAATGAAAAACTGTTTTTT.